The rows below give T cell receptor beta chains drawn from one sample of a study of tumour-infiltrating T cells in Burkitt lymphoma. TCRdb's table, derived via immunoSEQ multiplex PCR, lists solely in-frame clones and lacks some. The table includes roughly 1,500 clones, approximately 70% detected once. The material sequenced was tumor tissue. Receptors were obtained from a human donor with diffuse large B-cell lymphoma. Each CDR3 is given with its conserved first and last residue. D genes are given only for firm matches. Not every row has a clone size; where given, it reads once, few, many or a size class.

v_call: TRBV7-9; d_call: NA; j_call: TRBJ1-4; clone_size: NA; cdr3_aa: CASSLAGRYGEKLFF; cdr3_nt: TGTGCCAGCAGCTTAGCCGGACGGTACGGCGAAAAACTGTTTTTT
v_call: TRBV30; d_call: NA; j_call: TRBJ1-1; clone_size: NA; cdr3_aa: CAWSPGNTEAFF; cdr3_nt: TGTGCCTGGAGTCCCGGGAACACTGAAGCTTTCTTT
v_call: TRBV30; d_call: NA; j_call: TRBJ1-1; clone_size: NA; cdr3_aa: CAWSNTGNTEAFF; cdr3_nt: TGTGCCTGGAGTAACACAGGGAACACTGAAGCTTTCTTT
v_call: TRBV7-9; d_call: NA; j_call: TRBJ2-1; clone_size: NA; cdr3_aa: CASSPKEGISYNEQFF; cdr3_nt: TGTGCCAGCAGCCCCAAGGAAGGGATCTCCTACAATGAGCAGTTCTTC
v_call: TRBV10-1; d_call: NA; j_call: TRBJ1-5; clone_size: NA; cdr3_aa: CASSESKSDCPNQPQHF; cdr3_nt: TGCGCCAGCAGTGAGTCGAAATCCGACTGTCCCAATCAGCCCCAGCATTTT
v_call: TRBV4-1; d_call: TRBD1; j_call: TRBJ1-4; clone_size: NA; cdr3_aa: CASSQVLGQVFF; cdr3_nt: TGCGCCAGCAGCCAAGTTCTCGGACAGGTGTTTTTT
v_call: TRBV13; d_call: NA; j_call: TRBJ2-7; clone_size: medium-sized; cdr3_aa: CASSHRGNEQYF; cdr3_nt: TGTGCCAGCAGCCACCGCGGGAACGAGCAGTACTTC
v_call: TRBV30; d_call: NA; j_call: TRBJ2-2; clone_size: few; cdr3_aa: CAWGTGLGGELFF; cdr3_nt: TGTGCCTGGGGGACCGGTCTTGGCGGGGAGCTGTTTTTT
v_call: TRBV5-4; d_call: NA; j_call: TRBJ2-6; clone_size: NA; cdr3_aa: CASSLAREKANVLTF; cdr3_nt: TGTGCCAGCAGCTTAGCCAGGGAGAAAGCCAACGTCCTGACTTTC
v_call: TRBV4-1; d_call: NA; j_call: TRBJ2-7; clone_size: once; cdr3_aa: CASSHSGTSYEQYF; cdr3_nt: TGCGCCAGCAGCCATTCTGGGACCTCCTACGAGCAGTACTTC
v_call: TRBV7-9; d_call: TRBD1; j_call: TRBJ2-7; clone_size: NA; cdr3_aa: CASSHRDRAIYEQYF; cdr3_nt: TGTGCCAGCAGCCACCGGGACAGGGCTATCTACGAGCAGTACTTC
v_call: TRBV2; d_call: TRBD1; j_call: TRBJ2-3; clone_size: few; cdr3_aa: CASSGPGQSTDTQYF; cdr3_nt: TGTGCCAGCAGTGGACCGGGACAGTCCACAGATACGCAGTATTTT
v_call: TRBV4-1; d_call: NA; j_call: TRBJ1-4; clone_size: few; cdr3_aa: CASTPRRGEKLFF; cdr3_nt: TGCGCCAGCACCCCCCGGCGGGGTGAAAAACTGTTTTTT
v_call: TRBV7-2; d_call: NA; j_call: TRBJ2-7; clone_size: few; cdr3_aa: CASSLGGRSYEQYF; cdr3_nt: TGTGCCAGCAGCTTAGGGGGACGATCCTACGAGCAGTACTTC
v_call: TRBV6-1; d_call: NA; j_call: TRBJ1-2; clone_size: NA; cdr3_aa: CASSLWGFYGYTF; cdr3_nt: TGTGCCAGCAGTCTCTGGGGGTTCTATGGCTACACCTTC
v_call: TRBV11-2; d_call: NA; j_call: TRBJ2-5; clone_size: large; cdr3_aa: CASRDSLRGSGETQYF; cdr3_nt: TGTGCCAGCAGAGATAGCCTAAGGGGATCGGGCGAGACCCAGTACTTC
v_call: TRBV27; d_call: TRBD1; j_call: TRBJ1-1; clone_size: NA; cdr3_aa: CASSRDSRLNTEAFF; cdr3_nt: TGTGCCAGCAGTCGGGACAGTAGGCTGAACACTGAAGCTTTCTTT
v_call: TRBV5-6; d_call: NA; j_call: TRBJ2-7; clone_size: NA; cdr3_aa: CASSLHVSTYEQYF; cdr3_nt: TGTGCCAGCAGCTTGCATGTCAGTACCTACGAGCAGTACTTC
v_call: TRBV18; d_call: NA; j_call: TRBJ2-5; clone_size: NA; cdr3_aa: CASSPQSERGETQYF; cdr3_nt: TGTGCCAGCTCACCACAGAGCGAACGGGGAGAGACCCAGTACTTC
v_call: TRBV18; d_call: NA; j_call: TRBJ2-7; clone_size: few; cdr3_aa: CASSPKGPPGEQYF; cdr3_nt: TGTGCCAGCTCACCGAAGGGTCCGCCTGGCGAGCAGTACTTC
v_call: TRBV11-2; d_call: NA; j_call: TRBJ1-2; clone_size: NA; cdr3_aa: CASSLDGRGRGYTF; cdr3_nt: TGTGCCAGCAGCTTAGATGGGAGGGGACGCGGCTACACCTTC
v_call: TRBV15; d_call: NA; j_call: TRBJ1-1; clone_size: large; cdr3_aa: CATSRDLGHNTEAFF; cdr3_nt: TGTGCCACCAGCAGAGATCTAGGGCATAACACTGAAGCTTTCTTT
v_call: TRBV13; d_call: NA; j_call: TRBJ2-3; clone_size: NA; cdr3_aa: CASSQRSGGAQYF; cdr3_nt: TGTGCCAGCAGCCAGAGGTCGGGGGGCGCGCAGTATTTT
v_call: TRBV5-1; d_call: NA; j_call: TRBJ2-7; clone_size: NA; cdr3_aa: CASSLFVSTYEQYF; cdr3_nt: TGTGCCAGCAGCTTGTTCGTCTCTACCTACGAGCAGTACTTC
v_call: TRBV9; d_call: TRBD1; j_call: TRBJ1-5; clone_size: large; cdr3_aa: CASSLTGVSNQPQHF; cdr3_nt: TGTGCCAGCAGCCTGACAGGGGTTAGCAATCAGCCCCAGCATTTT
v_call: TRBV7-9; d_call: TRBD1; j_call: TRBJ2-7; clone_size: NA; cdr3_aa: CASSVRQGAHEQYF; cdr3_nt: TGTGCCAGCAGCGTTCGACAGGGGGCCCACGAGCAGTACTTC